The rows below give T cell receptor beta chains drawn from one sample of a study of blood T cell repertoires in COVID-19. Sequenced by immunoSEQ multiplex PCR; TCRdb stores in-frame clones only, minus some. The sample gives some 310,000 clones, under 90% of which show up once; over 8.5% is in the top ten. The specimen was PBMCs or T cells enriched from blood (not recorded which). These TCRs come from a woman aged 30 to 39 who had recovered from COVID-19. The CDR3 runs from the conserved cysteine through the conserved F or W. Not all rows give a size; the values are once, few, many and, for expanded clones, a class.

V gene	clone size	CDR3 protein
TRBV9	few	CASSGLGGLAVYEQYF
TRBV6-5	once	CASSYSGTGGHEQYF
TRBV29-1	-	CSVYGLRTSYNEQFF
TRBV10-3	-	CAISVLQGNEGNTIYF
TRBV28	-	CASNQRAEKGFF
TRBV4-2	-	CASSQGTGPQMNTEAFF
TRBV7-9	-	CASSLRSGNTIYF
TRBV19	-	CASGAAGGTEAFF
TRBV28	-	CASTDPGGDRNTIYF
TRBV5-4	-	CASSSSGSSYEQYF
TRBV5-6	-	CASSLVLGVTSSYNEQFF
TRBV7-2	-	CASSLQGYYGNTIYF
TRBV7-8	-	CASSSGAVHNEQFF
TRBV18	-	CASSPPGQVHSPLHF
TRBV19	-	CASSPSLDSYYEQYF
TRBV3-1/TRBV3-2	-	CASSQAGTLPGGELFF
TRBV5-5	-	CASSWTGYGYTF
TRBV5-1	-	CASSSDRVGYTF
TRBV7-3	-	CASSRSGQGTDEAFF
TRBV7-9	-	CASSLETGPKESPLHF
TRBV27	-	CASSFRGLAPLHF
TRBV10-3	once	CAISVQADEQYF
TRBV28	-	CASSLFEGGFEAFF
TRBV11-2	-	CASSSTGGAFF
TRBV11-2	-	CASSSIRGRDRGLYEQYF
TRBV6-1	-	CASSEALLVIGRQGEDGYTF
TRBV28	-	CASSGGANTGELFF
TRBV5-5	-	CASSLLLRAAGELFF
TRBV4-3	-	CASSQSGTGGFYGANVLTF
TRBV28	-	CASRGTSGSQYEQYF
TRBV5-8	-	CASSSRDRGRVGETQYF
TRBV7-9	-	CASSLFTGGETQYF
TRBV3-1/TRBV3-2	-	CASSQSSGSFIGELFF
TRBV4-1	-	CASSQPETGVVNSEQYF
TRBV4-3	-	CASSQVGGTSGYPLNEQFF
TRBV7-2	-	CASSLSSTVRAAFF
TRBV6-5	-	CASSYWDRGLDGYTF
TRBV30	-	CAWNGNNSPLHF
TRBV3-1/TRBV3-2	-	CASSQGPTSGRFHEQYF
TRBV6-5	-	CASSYGGGQPQHF
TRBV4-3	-	CASSQDLTPGTGIWYGYTF
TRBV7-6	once	CASSRRTGDVYEQYF
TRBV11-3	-	CASSLEAGMTYEQYF
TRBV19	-	CASSISVAGANVLTF
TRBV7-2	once	CASSLATGTRGEQYF
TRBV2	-	CASRPRTGWGGTQYF